Each of the 25 T cell receptor beta chains below was sequenced from the same sample in a study of blood T cell repertoires in COVID-19. TCRdb's copy holds only in-frame clones and misses some; the assay was immunoSEQ multiplex PCR. The sample holds around 380,000 clones; roughly 77% are singletons and the top ten take around 1%. The sequenced sample consisted of peripheral blood. These receptors were taken from a human donor with acute or convalescent COVID-19. The donor label of this sample is uncertain.

The chain has TRBV19 and TRBJ1-1; the D gene is possibly TRBD1 (6 bases). The CDR3 has 17 residues. Germline CDR1 and CDR2: LNHDA and SQIVND (reference sequence). V was shortened by 3 bases and J by 1 base, with 18 bases between the two germline ends. CDR3 DNA: TGTGCCAGTAGTATCCGGGACATTCGGAAGGCGAACACTGAAGCTTTCTTT. Amino acid sequence: CASSIRDIRKANTEAFF. The whole variable domain, filled in from reference TRBV19 and TRBJ1-1, reads DGGITQSPKYLFRKEGQNVTLSCEQNLNHDAMYWYRQDPGQGLRLIYYSQIVNDFQKGDIAEGYSVSREKKESFPLTVTSAQKNPTAFYLCASSIRDIRKANTEAFFGQGTRLTVV.

The chain joins TRBV12-3 or TRBV12-4 to TRBJ1-2, with 7 bases lining up with TRBD1. The CDR3 totals 13 residues. V shed 6 bases and J 7 bases; nucleotides not matched to a gene: 8. The chain's CDR3 is CASRRDRVSGYTF. The CDR3, as DNA: TGTGCCAGCAGACGAGACAGGGTATCTGGCTACACCTTC.

V gene TRBV2 combines with J gene TRBJ1-2; D gene uncertain. Deletions cut 3 bases from V and 9 bases from J, with 20 bases between. CDR3 size: 15 residues. The germline gives CDR1 SNHLY, CDR2 FYNNEI. CDR3 nucleotide sequence: TGTGCCAGCAGTGAGCGGCTGGGTGACGGAGATAGCTACACCTTC. Protein: CASSERLGDGDSYTF.

This rearrangement joins TRBV7-8 to TRBJ2-7; 8 bases agree with TRBD2. Germline values: CDR1 SGHVS, CDR2 FQNEAQ. The length of the CDR3 is 17 residues. The V and J ends lost 0 bases and 6 bases, in that order; junction bases with no gene match: 13. This CDR3 reads CASSLARAGDLRSEQYF. DNA for the CDR3: TGTGCCAGCAGCTTAGCGCGAGCGGGAGACCTCCGTAGCGAGCAGTACTTC.

The V gene is TRBV12-3 or TRBV12-4, the J gene TRBJ1-6; possibly TRBD1 for D (5 bases). Trimming took off 3 bases at V and 10 bases at J, with 10 bases between the two ends. This CDR3 is built from 13 residues. This CDR3 reads CASSFGQSSPLHF. CDR3 nucleotides: TGTGCCAGCAGTTTTGGACAATCCTCACCCCTCCACTTT.

The V call is TRBV11-2, the J call TRBJ2-4; TRBD1 matches 8 bases. Trimming cost V 1 base and J 6 bases; bases outside gene matches: 11. The CDR3 extends over 17 amino acids. Germline V gene sequence: CDR1 SGHAT, CDR2 FQNNGV. CDR3 region: CASSLAGLGQVGNIQYF. CDR3 in DNA: TGTGCCAGCAGCTTAGCGGGTCTGGGACAGGTCGGAAACATTCAGTACTTC.

The J gene is TRBJ2-2, the V gene TRBV6-5, with D hard to call. Per germline, CDR1 MNHEY and CDR2 SVGAGI. The CDR3 extends over 14 amino acids. Deletions cut 8 bases from V and 6 bases from J, with 16 bases between. In DNA, the CDR3 is TGTGCCAGCCAACGCGTTAGATCTCCCGGGGAGCTGTTTTTT. This encodes CASQRVRSPGELFF.

The chain combines TRBV6-2 or TRBV6-3 with TRBJ1-3; D is ambiguous. V lost 4 bases, J lost 4 bases, and 5 bases lay in between. Germline V lookup: CDR1 MNHEY, CDR2 SVGEGT. CDR3 size: 12 residues. CDR3 sequence reads: CASSFRGNTIYF. The CDR3 bases are TGTGCCAGCAGTTTCAGAGGAAACACCATATATTTT.

This chain connects TRBV15 to TRBJ2-5; tentative D call: TRBD2 (6 bases). CDR3 length equals 14 residues. From germline, CDR1 is LNHNV and CDR2 YYDKDF (reference sequence). The V gene lost 9 bases and the J gene lost 3 bases, with 17 bases spanning the gap. The DNA for the CDR3 is TGTGCCACATCCAAACGGGGGACTGAAGAGACCCAGTACTTC. It is translated as CATSKRGTEETQYF.

J is TRBJ1-3 and V is TRBV9, with 8 nucleotides matching TRBD1. The CDR3 length is 16 residues. Per the germline V gene, CDR1 is SGDLS and CDR2 is YYNGEE. With V trimmed by 6 bases and J by 2 bases, 10 bases remained unmatched. CDR3 in amino acids: CASTLGQGKTGNTIYF. The DNA of the CDR3 is TGTGCCAGCACCCTAGGACAGGGAAAGACTGGAAACACCATATATTTT. The complete variable domain, with remaining parts taken from reference TRBV9 and TRBJ1-3, reads DSGVTQTPKHLITATGQRVTLRCSPRSGDLSVYWYQQSLDQGLQFLIQYYNGEERAKGNILERFSAQQFPDLHSELNLSSLELGDSALYFCASTLGQGKTGNTIYFGEGSWLTVV.

This rearrangement joins TRBV30 to TRBJ2-1, with D tentatively TRBD1 (6 bases). The CDR3 consists of 14 residues. V lost 2 bases and J lost 6, with 14 bases in between. Looked up from germline, CDR1 is GTSNPN and CDR2 is SVGIG (reference sequence). This chain's CDR3 is CAWSRASQGNEQFF. The CDR3 region has the DNA TGTGCCTGGAGTCGAGCCTCACAGGGCAATGAGCAGTTCTTC.

This clone was detected a few times. The J gene is TRBJ1-3, the V gene TRBV4-1; no clear D gene. The V gene lost 1 base and the J gene lost 3 bases, with 13 bases spanning the gap. The CDR3 spans 16 residues. CDR1 and CDR2 (germline): MGHRA, YSYEKL. The CDR3 nucleotides read TGCGCCAGCAGCCAAGGATTCAGGTCCAATGGAAACACCATATATTTT. Residues: CASSQGFRSNGNTIYF.

This rearrangement joins TRBV14 to TRBJ1-1, with D possibly matching TRBD1 (5 bases). From germline, CDR1 is SGHDN and CDR2 FVKESK. This CDR3 has 13 residues. Trimming stripped 4 bases from V and 6 bases from J, with 12 bases between. CDR3 amino acids: CASSPSIGAEAFF. For the CDR3, the DNA is TGTGCCAGCAGCCCGTCGATAGGGGCTGAAGCTTTCTTT.

The V gene is TRBV5-6, the J gene TRBJ2-3; no firm D call. V lost 4 bases to trimming and J lost 4 bases, with 19 bases between them. The CDR3 loop spans 16 amino acids. Germline lookup yields CDR1 SGHDT and CDR2 YYEEEE. CDR3 region: CASSPLGRKSADTQYF. CDR3 coding DNA: TGTGCCAGCAGCCCCCTAGGTCGAAAAAGTGCAGATACGCAGTATTTT.

The rearrangement links TRBV4-2 to TRBJ2-2, with TRBD2 matching over 8 bases. From germline, CDR1 is LGHNA and CDR2 YNFKEQ. The CDR3 covers 16 residues. V was clipped by 2 bases and J by 6 bases; unmatched bases: 8. CDR3 coding DNA: TGTGCCAGCAGCCAACCTCTCGGGGGGGCTGCCGGGGAGCTGTTTTTT. This translates into CASSQPLGGAAGELFF.

This clone is a singleton in its sample. V is TRBV7-8 and J is TRBJ2-5; 16 bases line up with TRBD2. Germline CDR1 is SGHVS and CDR2 is FQNEAQ. The CDR3 extends over 19 amino acids. Germline trimming cut 5 bases from V and 0 bases from J; bases unmatched to any gene: 9. CDR3 sequence (DNA): TGTGCCAGCAGCCCCGCCCCGGGACTAGCGGGAGGGTACCAAGAGACCCAGTACTTC. It is translated as CASSPAPGLAGGYQETQYF. The full variable domain, rest sourced from reference TRBV7-8 and TRBJ2-5, is GAGVSQSPRYKVAKRGQDVALRCDPISGHVSLFWYQQALGQGPEFLTYFQNEAQLDKSGLPSDRFFAERPEGSVSTLKIQRTQQEDSAVYLCASSPAPGLAGGYQETQYFGPGTRLLVL.

J is TRBJ2-3 and V is TRBV5-4; D is possibly TRBD2 (6 bases). CDR1 is SGHNT and CDR2 is YYREEE in the germline V gene (reference sequence). Deletions cut 0 bases from V and 4 bases from J, with 9 bases between. The CDR3 has 14 amino acids. CDR3 protein: CASSLDWGADTQYF. The CDR3 DNA is TGTGCCAGCAGCTTGGATTGGGGGGCAGATACGCAGTATTTT.

The J gene is TRBJ1-1, the V gene TRBV6-5, with a tentative D call TRBD1 (5 bases). The V end was cut by 4 bases, the J end by 7 bases, with 10 bases between. The CDR3 has 12 residues. The germline V gene encodes CDR1 MNHEY and CDR2 SVGAGI. DNA for the CDR3: TGTGCCAGCAGTTTTAGGGGTCATGAAGCTTTCTTT. Its protein is CASSFRGHEAFF.

This clone was seen a few times. The chain uses TRBV5-1 and TRBJ2-1; 13 positions agree with TRBD2. Germline trimming cut 0 bases from V and 4 bases from J; bases unmatched to any gene: 13. The CDR3 spans 20 residues. Germline V gene lookup returns CDR1 SGHRS and CDR2 YFSETQ. CDR3 loop: CASSLAGLAGASGKYNEQFF. DNA of the CDR3: TGCGCCAGCAGCTTGGCAGGACTAGCGGGAGCCTCGGGTAAATACAATGAGCAGTTCTTC. Using reference TRBV5-1 and TRBJ2-1 for the parts outside the CDR3, the full variable domain is KAGVTQTPRYLIKTRGQQVTLSCSPISGHRSVSWYQQTPGQGLQFLFEYFSETQRNKGNFPGRFSGRQFSNSRSEMNVSTLELGDSALYLCASSLAGLAGASGKYNEQFFGPGTRLTVL.

The chain has TRBV5-1 and TRBJ1-2, with 10 positions matching TRBD1. V trimming: 5 bases; J trimming: 4 bases; junction bases outside the gene matches: 11. Germline loops: CDR1 SGHRS, CDR2 YFSETQ. The CDR3 extends over 16 amino acids. The CDR3 reads CASRGQGQGGSYGYTF. Written as DNA, the CDR3 is TGCGCCAGCAGAGGGCAAGGACAGGGGGGAAGCTATGGCTACACCTTC.

The V gene is TRBV7-6, the J gene TRBJ1-5, with TRBD1 as a possible D gene (6 bases). There are 18 residues in the CDR3. Germline V gene lookup returns CDR1 SGHVS and CDR2 FNYEAQ. Trimming left V 9 bases short and J 0 bases short, with 24 bases between. The CDR3 loop is CARISGGRARFSNQPQHF. For the CDR3, the DNA is TGTGCCAGAATTTCGGGGGGCAGGGCCCGGTTTAGCAATCAGCCCCAGCATTTT.

The chain recombines TRBV6-6 with TRBJ1-4, with D possibly being TRBD1 (6 bases). Germline CDR1 reads MNHNY; CDR2 reads SVGAGI (reference sequence). The CDR3 runs to 13 residues. V shed 2 bases and J shed 8 bases, with 9 bases lying between them. The CDR3 sequence: CASSYRGGEKLFF. CDR3 nucleotide sequence: TGTGCCAGCAGTTACAGGGGGGGGGAAAAACTGTTTTTT.

This chain uses TRBV6-5 with TRBJ1-2, with TRBD1 as a possible D gene (6 bases). Germline assignment: CDR1 MNHEY and CDR2 SVGAGI. The CDR3 extends over 13 amino acids. Between the trimmed V and J ends, which lost 7 bases and 5 bases, there was a span of 14 bases. The CDR3 here is CASTRQGSYGYTF. The CDR3 DNA reads as TGTGCCAGCACTCGGCAGGGGTCATATGGCTACACCTTC.

The chain uses TRBV28 and TRBJ2-2; perhaps TRBD1 as D (5 bases). Germline V gene data show CDR1 as MDHEN and CDR2 as SYDVKM. Trimming left V 6 bases short and J 5 bases short, with 10 bases between. The CDR3 contains 13 residues. DNA of the CDR3: TGTGCCAGCAGCGCAACAGGTACCGGGGAGCTGTTTTTT. Protein: CASSATGTGELFF.

V is TRBV2 and J is TRBJ2-2, with 10 bases aligning to TRBD1. V dropped 1 base and J dropped 4; count of bases not matched to a gene: 6. Germline CDR1 reads SNHLY; CDR2 reads FYNNEI. The CDR3 is 17 residues long. The CDR3 reads CASSEGQGALITGELFF. The CDR3, as DNA: TGTGCCAGCAGTGAAGGACAGGGGGCTTTAATCACCGGGGAGCTGTTTTTT.